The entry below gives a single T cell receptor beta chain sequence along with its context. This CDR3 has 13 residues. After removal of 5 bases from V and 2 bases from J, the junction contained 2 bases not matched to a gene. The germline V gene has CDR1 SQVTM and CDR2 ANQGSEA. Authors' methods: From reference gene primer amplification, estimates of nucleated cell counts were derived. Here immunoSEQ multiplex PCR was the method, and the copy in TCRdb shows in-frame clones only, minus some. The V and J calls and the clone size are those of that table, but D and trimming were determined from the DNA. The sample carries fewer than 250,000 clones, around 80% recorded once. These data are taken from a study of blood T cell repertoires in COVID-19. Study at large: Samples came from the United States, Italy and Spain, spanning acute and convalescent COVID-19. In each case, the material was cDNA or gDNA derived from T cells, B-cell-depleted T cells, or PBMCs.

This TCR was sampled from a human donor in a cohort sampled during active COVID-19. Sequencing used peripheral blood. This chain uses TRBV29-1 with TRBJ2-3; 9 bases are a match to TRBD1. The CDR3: CSVHRGLTDTQYF. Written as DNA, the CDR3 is TGCAGCGTTCACAGGGGGCTCACAGATACGCAGTATTTT.